This T cell receptor (beta chain) appears in the sequencing data of a study of cytomegalovirus exposure and HLA in healthy donors. General study findings and limits: A later analysis found TCR association rates differed by HLA locus, highest for DRB1 and lowest for HLA-C. In presence/absence analyses, roughly uniform sequencing depth across donors was assumed. A missense variant in DCLRE1C was later tied to TCR beta V- and J-gene trimming.

V was cut by 7 bases and J by 1 base, with 9 bases left in between. Germline V CDR1 and CDR2: SGHNT, YYREEE (reference sequence). The CDR3 is 13 amino acids. In the PCR, 60 Vbeta and 13 Jbeta primers were used. Sequenced by immunoSEQ multiplex PCR; TCRdb stores in-frame clones only, minus some. The sample includes 120,000 or so clones, 8% to 11% of them seen just once. This clone was observed a few times. The antigen is unknown. Input material: PBMCs. The receptor was isolated from a woman aged 18-29 years in good health and CMV-seropositive. The V gene is TRBV5-4, the J gene TRBJ2-1; D is ambiguous. In DNA, the CDR3 is TGTGCCAGCCGCACTGATTCCTACAATGAGCAGTTCTTC. As protein: CASRTDSYNEQFF.